This T cell receptor beta chain emerged from a study of blood T cell repertoires in COVID-19. For the study at large: Material from acute and convalescent COVID-19 was sourced from the United States, Italy and Spain. T cells, B-cell-depleted T cells, or PBMCs provided the cDNA or gDNA that served as material.

Method: immunoSEQ multiplex PCR; TCRdb's copy keeps in-frame clones and lacks some. The table includes about 480,000 clones, 87% detected once. Across 24 US areas, participants ranged in age from about 18 to 100 years. Clinical history reported by participants formed the basis on which cohorts were assigned. Germline V gene data show CDR1 as SGHKS and CDR2 as YYEKEE (reference sequence). CDR3 length: 15 amino acids. Trimming pared 4 bases from V and 8 bases from J, leaving 19 bases between. This receptor was identified in a woman aged 18-35 years with acute COVID-19. The genes are TRBV5-5 and TRBJ1-5; a possible D gene is TRBD1 (6 bases). Sequencing was performed on PBMCs or T cells enriched from blood (not recorded which). CDR3: CASSNRDTGQEPQHF. The CDR3 DNA reads as TGTGCCAGCAGCAACCGGGACACGGGGCAGGAGCCCCAGCATTTT.